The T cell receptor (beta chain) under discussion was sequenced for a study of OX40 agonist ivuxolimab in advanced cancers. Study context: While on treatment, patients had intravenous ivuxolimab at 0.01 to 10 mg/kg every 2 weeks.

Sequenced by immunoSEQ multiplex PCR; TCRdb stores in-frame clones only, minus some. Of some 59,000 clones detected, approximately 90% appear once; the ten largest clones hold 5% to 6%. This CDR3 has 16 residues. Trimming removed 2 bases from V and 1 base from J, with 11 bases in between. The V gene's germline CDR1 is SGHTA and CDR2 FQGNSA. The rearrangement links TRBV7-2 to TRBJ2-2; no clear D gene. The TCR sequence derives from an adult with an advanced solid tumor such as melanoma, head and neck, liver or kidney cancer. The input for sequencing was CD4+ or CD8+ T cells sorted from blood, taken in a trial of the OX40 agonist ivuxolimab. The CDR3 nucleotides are TGTGCCAGCAGCTTACTCGGAGTGGGGAACACCGGGGAGCTGTTTTTT. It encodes CASSLLGVGNTGELFF.